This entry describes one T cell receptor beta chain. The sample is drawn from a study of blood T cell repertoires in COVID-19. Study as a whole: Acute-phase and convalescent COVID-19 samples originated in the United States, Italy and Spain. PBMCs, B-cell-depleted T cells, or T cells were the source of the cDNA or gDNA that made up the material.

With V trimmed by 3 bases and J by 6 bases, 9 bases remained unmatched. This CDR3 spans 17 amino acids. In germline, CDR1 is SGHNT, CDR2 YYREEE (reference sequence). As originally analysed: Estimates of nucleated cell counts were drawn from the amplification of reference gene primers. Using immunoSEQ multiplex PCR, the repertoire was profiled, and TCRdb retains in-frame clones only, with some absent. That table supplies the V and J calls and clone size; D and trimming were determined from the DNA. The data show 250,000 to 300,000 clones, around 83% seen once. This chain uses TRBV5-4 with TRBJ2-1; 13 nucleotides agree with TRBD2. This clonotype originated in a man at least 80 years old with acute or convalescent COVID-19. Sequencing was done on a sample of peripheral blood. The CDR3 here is CASSSRRTSGRVNEQFF. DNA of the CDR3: TGTGCCAGCAGCTCCCGGAGAACTAGCGGGAGGGTCAATGAGCAGTTCTTC.